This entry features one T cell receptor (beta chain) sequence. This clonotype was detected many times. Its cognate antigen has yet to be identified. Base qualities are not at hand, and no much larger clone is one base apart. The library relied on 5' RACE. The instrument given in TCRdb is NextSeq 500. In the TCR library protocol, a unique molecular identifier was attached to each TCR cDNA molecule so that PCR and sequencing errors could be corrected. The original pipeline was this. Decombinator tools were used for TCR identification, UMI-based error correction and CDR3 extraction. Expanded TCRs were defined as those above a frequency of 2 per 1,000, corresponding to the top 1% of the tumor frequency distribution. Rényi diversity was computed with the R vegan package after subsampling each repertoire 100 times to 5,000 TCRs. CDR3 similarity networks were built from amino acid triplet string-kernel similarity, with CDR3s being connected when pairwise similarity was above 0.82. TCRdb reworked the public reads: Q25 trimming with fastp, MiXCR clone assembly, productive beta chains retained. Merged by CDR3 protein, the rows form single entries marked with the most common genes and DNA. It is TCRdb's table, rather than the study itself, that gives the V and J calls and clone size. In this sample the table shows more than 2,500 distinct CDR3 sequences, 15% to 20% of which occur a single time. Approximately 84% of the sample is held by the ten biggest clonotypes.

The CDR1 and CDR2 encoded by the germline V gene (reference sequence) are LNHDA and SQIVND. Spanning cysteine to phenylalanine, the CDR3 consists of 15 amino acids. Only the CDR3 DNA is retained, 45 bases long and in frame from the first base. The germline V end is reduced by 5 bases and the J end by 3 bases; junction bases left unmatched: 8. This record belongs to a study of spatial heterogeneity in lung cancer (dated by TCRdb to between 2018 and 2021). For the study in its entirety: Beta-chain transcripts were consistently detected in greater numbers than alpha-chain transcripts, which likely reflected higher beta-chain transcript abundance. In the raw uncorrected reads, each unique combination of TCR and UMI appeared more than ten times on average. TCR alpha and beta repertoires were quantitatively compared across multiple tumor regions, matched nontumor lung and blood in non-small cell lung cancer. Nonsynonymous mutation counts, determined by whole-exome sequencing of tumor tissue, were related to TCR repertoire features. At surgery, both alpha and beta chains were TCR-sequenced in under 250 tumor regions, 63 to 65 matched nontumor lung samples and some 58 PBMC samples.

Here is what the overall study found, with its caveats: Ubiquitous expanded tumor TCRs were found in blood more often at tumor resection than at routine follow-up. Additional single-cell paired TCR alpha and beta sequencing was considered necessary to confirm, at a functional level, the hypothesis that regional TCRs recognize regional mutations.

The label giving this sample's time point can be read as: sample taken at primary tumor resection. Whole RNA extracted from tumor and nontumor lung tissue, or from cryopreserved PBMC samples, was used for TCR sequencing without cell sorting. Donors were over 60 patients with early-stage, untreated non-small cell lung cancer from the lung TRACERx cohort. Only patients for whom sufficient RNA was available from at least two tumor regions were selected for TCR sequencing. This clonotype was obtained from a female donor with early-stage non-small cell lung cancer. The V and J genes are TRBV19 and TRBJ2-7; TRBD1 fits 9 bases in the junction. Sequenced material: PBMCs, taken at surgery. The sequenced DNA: TGTGCCAGTAGTGAAACGACAGGGGGTTTCTACGAGCAGTACTTC. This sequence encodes CASSETTGGFYEQYF.